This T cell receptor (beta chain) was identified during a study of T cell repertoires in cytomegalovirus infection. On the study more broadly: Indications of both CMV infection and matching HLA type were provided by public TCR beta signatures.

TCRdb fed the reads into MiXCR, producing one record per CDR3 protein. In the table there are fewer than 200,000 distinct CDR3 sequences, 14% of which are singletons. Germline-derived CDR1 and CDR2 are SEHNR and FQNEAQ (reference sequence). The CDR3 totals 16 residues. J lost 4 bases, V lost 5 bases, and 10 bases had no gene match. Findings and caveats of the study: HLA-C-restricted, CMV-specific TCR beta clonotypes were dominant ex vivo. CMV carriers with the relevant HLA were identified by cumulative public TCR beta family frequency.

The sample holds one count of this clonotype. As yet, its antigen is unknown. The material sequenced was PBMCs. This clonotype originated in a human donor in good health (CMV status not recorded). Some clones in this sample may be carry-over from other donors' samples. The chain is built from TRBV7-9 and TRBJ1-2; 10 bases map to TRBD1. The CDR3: CASSDGQGDKGYGYTF. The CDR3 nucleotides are TGTGCCAGCAGCGACGGACAGGGGGATAAGGGCTATGGCTACACCTTC.